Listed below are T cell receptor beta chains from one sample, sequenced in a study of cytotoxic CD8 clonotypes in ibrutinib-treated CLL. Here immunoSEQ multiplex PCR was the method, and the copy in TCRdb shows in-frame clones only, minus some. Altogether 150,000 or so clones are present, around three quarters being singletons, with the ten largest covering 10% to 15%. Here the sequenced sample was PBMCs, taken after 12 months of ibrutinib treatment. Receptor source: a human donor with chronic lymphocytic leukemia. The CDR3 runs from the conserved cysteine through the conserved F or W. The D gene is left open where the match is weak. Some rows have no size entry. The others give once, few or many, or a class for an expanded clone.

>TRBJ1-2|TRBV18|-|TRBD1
CASSAQTGQGGYTF
TGTGCCAGCTCAGCGCAGACAGGACAGGGCGGCTACACCTTC
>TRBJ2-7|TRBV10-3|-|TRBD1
CAIRPAKKQGATYEQYF
TGTGCCATCAGACCCGCGAAAAAGCAGGGGGCGACCTACGAGCAGTACTTC
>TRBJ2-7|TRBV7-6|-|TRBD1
CASSSKTGGRYEQYF
TGTGCCAGCAGCTCAAAGACAGGGGGTAGATACGAGCAGTACTTC
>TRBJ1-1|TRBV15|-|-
CATSGGGLPYRESTEAFF
TGTGCCACCAGCGGCGGGGGCCTCCCTTACAGGGAGTCCACTGAAGCTTTCTTT
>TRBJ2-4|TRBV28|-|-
CASSLGWGKNIQYF
TGTGCCAGCAGTTTAGGCTGGGGCAAAAACATTCAGTACTTC
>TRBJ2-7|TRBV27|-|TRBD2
CASSSPRAGGRYEQYF
TGTGCCAGCAGTAGTCCTAGAGCGGGAGGTCGGTACGAGCAGTACTTC
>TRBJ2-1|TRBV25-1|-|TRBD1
CASSETGTGGDEQFF
TGTGCCAGCAGTGAAACAGGGACAGGGGGAGATGAGCAGTTCTTC
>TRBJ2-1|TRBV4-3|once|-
CASSRWDYLRGVNYNEQFF
TGCGCCAGCAGCAGATGGGACTACCTCAGGGGGGTTAACTACAATGAGCAGTTCTTC
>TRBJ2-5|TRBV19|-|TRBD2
CASSVGLAQETQYF
TGTGCCAGTAGTGTAGGACTAGCCCAAGAGACCCAGTACTTC
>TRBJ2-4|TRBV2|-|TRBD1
CASRPRDRAQNIQYF
TGTGCCAGCAGGCCCAGAGACAGGGCCCAAAACATTCAGTACTTC
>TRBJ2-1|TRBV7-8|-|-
CASSLNYWNNEQFF
TGTGCCAGCAGCTTAAATTACTGGAACAATGAGCAGTTCTTC
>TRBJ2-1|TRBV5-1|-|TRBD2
CASSDGTSVYNEQFF
TGCGCCAGCAGTGACGGGACTAGCGTCTACAATGAGCAGTTCTTC
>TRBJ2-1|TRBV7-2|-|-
CASRGQTYNEQFF
TGTGCCAGCAGAGGACAGACATACAATGAGCAGTTCTTC
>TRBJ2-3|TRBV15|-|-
CATSRGHDDATSTDTQYF
TGTGCCACCAGCAGAGGACATGACGACGCGACCAGCACAGATACGCAGTATTTT
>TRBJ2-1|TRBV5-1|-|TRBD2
CASSLGLATEEDEQFF
TGCGCCAGCAGCCTGGGACTAGCGACCGAGGAGGATGAGCAGTTCTTC
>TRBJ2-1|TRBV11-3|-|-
CASSGRGTEAYNEQFF
TGTGCCAGCAGCGGGAGGGGGACCGAGGCATACAATGAGCAGTTCTTC
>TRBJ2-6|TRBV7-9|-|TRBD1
CASSRGQGSSGANVLTF
TGTGCCAGCAGCCGGGGACAGGGGAGCTCTGGGGCCAACGTCCTGACTTTC
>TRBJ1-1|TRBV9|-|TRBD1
CASSVGEGAVTEAFF
TGTGCCAGCAGCGTAGGCGAGGGGGCGGTCACTGAAGCTTTCTTT
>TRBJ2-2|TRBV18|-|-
CASSPVGGANTGELFF
TGTGCCAGCTCACCGGTCGGCGGAGCGAACACCGGGGAGCTGTTTTTT
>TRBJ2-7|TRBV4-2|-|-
CASSQEALDEQYF
TGTGCCAGCAGCCAAGAGGCTCTCGACGAGCAGTACTTC
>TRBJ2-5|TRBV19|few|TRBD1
CASKGTGGLKTQYF
TGTGCCAGCAAGGGGACAGGGGGCCTCAAGACCCAGTACTTC
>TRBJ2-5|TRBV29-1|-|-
CSVTGPIQETQYF
TGCAGCGTGACGGGACCGATCCAAGAGACCCAGTACTTC
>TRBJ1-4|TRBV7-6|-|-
CASSQGSSKLFF
TGTGCCAGCAGCCAAGGGAGTTCAAAACTGTTTTTT
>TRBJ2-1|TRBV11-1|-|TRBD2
CASSVGTSGYNEQFF
TGTGCCAGCAGCGTCGGGACTAGCGGTTACAATGAGCAGTTCTTC
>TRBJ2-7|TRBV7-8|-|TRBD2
CASSLPTSGSSYEQYF
TGTGCCAGCAGCTTACCGACTAGCGGAAGCTCCTACGAGCAGTACTTC
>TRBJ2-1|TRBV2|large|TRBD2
CASVTSVNNEQFF
TGTGCCAGCGTTACTAGCGTGAACAATGAGCAGTTCTTC
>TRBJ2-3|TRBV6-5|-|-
CASSSYTGPDTQYF
TGTGCCAGCAGTTCATATACAGGTCCAGATACGCAGTATTTT
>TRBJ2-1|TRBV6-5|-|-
CASSQTPGAYNEQFF
TGTGCCAGCAGTCAAACTCCGGGAGCCTACAATGAGCAGTTCTTC
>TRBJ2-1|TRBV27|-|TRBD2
CASSPRTSGAYNEQFF
TGTGCCAGCAGCCCTCGAACTAGCGGCGCCTACAATGAGCAGTTCTTC
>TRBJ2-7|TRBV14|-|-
CASSQAFLMGGLSYEQYF
TGTGCCAGCAGCCAAGCATTCCTTATGGGGGGGCTCTCCTACGAGCAGTACTTC